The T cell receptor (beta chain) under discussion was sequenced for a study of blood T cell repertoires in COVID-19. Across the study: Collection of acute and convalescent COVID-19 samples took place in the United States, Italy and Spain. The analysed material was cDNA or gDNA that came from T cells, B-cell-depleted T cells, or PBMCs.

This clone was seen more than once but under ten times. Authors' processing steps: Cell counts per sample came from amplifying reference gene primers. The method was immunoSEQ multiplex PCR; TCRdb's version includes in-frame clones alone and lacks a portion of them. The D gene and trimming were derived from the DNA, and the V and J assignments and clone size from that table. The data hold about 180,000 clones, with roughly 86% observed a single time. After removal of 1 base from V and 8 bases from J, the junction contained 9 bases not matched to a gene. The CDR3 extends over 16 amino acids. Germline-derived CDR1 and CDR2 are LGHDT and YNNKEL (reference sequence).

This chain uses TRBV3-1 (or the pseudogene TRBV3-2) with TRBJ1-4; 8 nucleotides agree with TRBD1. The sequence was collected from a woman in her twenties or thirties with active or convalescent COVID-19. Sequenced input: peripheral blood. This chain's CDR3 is CASSQGVRQGKEKLFF. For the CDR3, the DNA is TGTGCCAGCAGCCAAGGTGTGAGACAGGGGAAGGAAAAACTGTTTTTT.